Shown below are 18 T cell receptor beta chains from a single sample sequenced in a study of PD-1 blockade in classical Hodgkin lymphoma. Each and every patient relapsed after autologous stem cell transplantation, and patients got differing brentuximab vedotin exposure. Clones were read by immunoSEQ multiplex PCR, and TCRdb kept only the in-frame ones, dropping some. In the table there are roughly 150,000 clones, around four fifths of which are singletons. The material was peripheral blood mononuclear cells (PBMCs), obtained before the second cycle of nivolumab. The receptors were gathered from a human donor with classical Hodgkin lymphoma.

The chain has TRBV29-1 and TRBJ1-1; no firm D call. This CDR3 has 13 amino acids. Trimming pared 4 bases from V and 1 base from J, leaving 10 bases between. The germline gives CDR1 SQVTM, CDR2 ANQGSEA. Written as DNA, the CDR3 is TGCAGCGTTGTTCCCTTTGAGAACACTGAAGCTTTCTTT. Translating it yields CSVVPFENTEAFF.

This sequence joins TRBV6-5 and TRBJ2-1; D unresolved. CDR3 size: 13 residues. V was pared by 0 bases and J by 6 bases, with 6 bases between. Germline loops: CDR1 MNHEY, CDR2 SVGAGI. CDR3 in DNA: TGTGCCAGCAGTTACTCAAGAGTCAATGAGCAGTTCTTC. The encoded protein is CASSYSRVNEQFF.

The rearrangement joins TRBV29-1 to TRBJ1-1, with a tentative D call TRBD1 (6 bases). V shed 3 bases and J shed 0 bases, with 20 bases lying between them. The germline V gene encodes CDR1 SQVTM and CDR2 ANQGSEA. The CDR3 covers 17 residues. The CDR3 spells CSVDQGSGAHMNTEAFF. CDR3 nucleotide sequence: TGCAGCGTTGATCAAGGGTCGGGGGCCCACATGAACACTGAAGCTTTCTTT.

The rearrangement joins TRBV2 to TRBJ2-3; TRBD2 aligns across 10 bases. The J segment lost 11 bases and the V segment lost 3 bases, leaving 8 bases of the junction unmatched. The germline gives CDR1 SNHLY, CDR2 FYNNEI. There are 14 residues in the CDR3. The CDR3 region is CASSDQRGGYMQYF. The CDR3 coding sequence is TGTGCCAGCAGTGACCAGCGGGGGGGCTATATGCAGTATTTT.

The chain has TRBV28 and TRBJ1-3, with a possible D match to TRBD1 (6 bases). Looked up from germline, CDR1 is MDHEN and CDR2 is SYDVKM. Trimming took 4 bases from V and 0 from J, leaving 16 bases between them. The CDR3 sequence is 17 residues long. CDR3 loop: CASSSPGGASSGNTIYF. The DNA of the CDR3 is TGTGCCAGCAGTTCCCCCGGGGGGGCCTCCTCTGGAAACACCATATATTTT.

This chain uses TRBV13 with TRBJ2-5; D may be TRBD2 (6 bases). Germline CDR1 reads PRHDT; CDR2 reads FYEKMQ (reference sequence). V lost 5 bases and J lost 0, with 10 bases in between. The length of the CDR3 is 14 residues. CDR3 in amino acids: CASSQGTYQETQYF. CDR3 coding DNA: TGTGCCAGCAGCCAAGGGACTTACCAAGAGACCCAGTACTTC.

The CDR3 protein is CASSVGPQTSQANEQYF. The CDR3 nucleotides read TGTGCCAGCAGCGTAGGCCCTCAGACTAGCCAAGCCAACGAGCAGTACTTC. The chain uses TRBV9 and TRBJ2-7, with TRBD2 matching 7 bases. V lost 0 bases to trimming and J lost 5 bases; unmatched junction nucleotides: 14. The CDR3 consists of 17 residues. CDR1 SGDLS and CDR2 YYNGEE come from the germline V gene.

This clone was seen a handful of times. The chain joins TRBV7-8 to TRBJ2-7, with 10 bases that match TRBD1. V lost 5 bases to trimming and J lost 0 bases; unmatched junction nucleotides: 4. Germline CDR1 reads SGHVS; CDR2 reads FQNEAQ. This CDR3 is 15 amino acids long. This chain's CDR3 is CASSTRTGGSYEQYF. The DNA for the CDR3 is TGTGCCAGCAGCACCCGGACAGGGGGCTCCTACGAGCAGTACTTC.

There are a few counts of this clone. This chain links TRBV5-1 with TRBJ2-1; 9 bases match TRBD1. Germline trimming cut 6 bases from V and 6 bases from J; bases unmatched to any gene: 7. Germline loops: CDR1 SGHRS, CDR2 YFSETQ. There are 14 residues in the CDR3. The CDR3 loop reads CASTPGTGSNEQFF. CDR3 DNA sequence: TGCGCCAGCACCCCCGGGACAGGGTCCAATGAGCAGTTCTTC. Full variable domain (outside the CDR3, taken from reference TRBV5-1 and TRBJ2-1): KAGVTQTPRYLIKTRGQQVTLSCSPISGHRSVSWYQQTPGQGLQFLFEYFSETQRNKGNFPGRFSGRQFSNSRSEMNVSTLELGDSALYLCASTPGTGSNEQFFGPGTRLTVL.

The J gene is TRBJ1-6, the V gene TRBV2; D gene unclear. The CDR3 covers 16 residues. The germline V gene has CDR1 SNHLY and CDR2 FYNNEI. V lost 1 base and J 14 bases, leaving 21 bases between the germline ends. CDR3 region: CASSEGLGSVPRALHF. Here the CDR3 DNA reads TGTGCCAGCAGTGAAGGGCTTGGGTCAGTTCCACGGGCCCTCCACTTT.

The J gene is TRBJ2-1, the V gene TRBV2, with D uncertain. Germline loops: CDR1 SNHLY, CDR2 FYNNEI. The CDR3 length is 12 residues. With 7 bases removed from V and 3 bases from J, the gap between germline ends came to 7 bases. Here the CDR3 DNA reads TGTGCCAGCATGGGGTTCTACAATGAGCAGTTCTTC. Translating it yields CASMGFYNEQFF.

The chain joins TRBV9 to TRBJ1-2; D perhaps matches TRBD1 (5 bases). CDR3 length: 18 residues. The germline CDR1 and CDR2 sequences are SGDLS and YYNGEE. Trimming left V 0 bases short and J 1 base short, with 19 bases between. CDR3 nucleotides: TGTGCCAGCAGCGTAGCTACTGGGGGTCCATCTTTTAACTATGGCTACACCTTC. Residues: CASSVATGGPSFNYGYTF. The full variable domain, with the rest looked up from reference TRBV9 and TRBJ1-2, is DSGVTQTPKHLITATGQRVTLRCSPRSGDLSVYWYQQSLDQGLQFLIQYYNGEERAKGNILERFSAQQFPDLHSELNLSSLELGDSALYFCASSVATGGPSFNYGYTFGSGTRLTVV.

The V call is TRBV29-1, the J call TRBJ2-3, with 7 positions matching TRBD2. The CDR3 is 14 residues long. Trimming at V came to 5 bases and at J to 1 base, leaving 6 bases not matched to a gene. CDR1 and CDR2 from the germline V gene are SQVTM and ANQGSEA. In nucleotides, the CDR3 is TGCAGCGTTCGGAGACTAGCCCGCACAGATACGCAGTATTTT. Translation: CSVRRLARTDTQYF.

This clone was seen only a few times. The chain carries TRBV5-1 and TRBJ2-3, with 11 nucleotides matching TRBD1. Germline lookup yields CDR1 SGHRS and CDR2 YFSETQ. With V trimmed by 2 bases and J by 5 bases, 1 base remained unmatched. The length of the CDR3 is 14 residues. This CDR3 reads CASSLGTGGDTQYF. CDR3 coding DNA: TGCGCCAGCAGCTTAGGGACAGGGGGAGATACGCAGTATTTT.

The chain uses TRBV19 and TRBJ2-5; 10 nucleotides agree with TRBD1. From germline, CDR1 is LNHDA and CDR2 SQIVND (reference sequence). V lost 5 bases to trimming and J lost 1 base; unmatched junction nucleotides: 4. The CDR3 loop spans 15 amino acids. The CDR3 reads CASSPWDRGQETQYF. The CDR3 nucleotides read TGTGCCAGTAGTCCGTGGGACAGGGGCCAAGAGACCCAGTACTTC.

CDR3 region: CASSMRGFSGAYNEQFF. As DNA, the CDR3 is TGTGCCAGTAGTATGCGGGGGTTTAGCGGGGCCTACAATGAGCAGTTCTTC. This sequence joins TRBV19 and TRBJ2-1; 8 bases line up with TRBD2. Germline V gene data show CDR1 as LNHDA and CDR2 as SQIVND (reference sequence). CDR3 length: 17 amino acids. With 3 bases clipped from V and 2 bases from J, the junction kept 9 bases outside the gene matches.

This rearrangement joins TRBV19 to TRBJ2-5, with D perhaps TRBD2 (6 bases). The CDR3 has 13 residues. In germline, CDR1 is LNHDA, CDR2 SQIVND (reference sequence). Between the trimmed V and J ends, which lost 8 bases and 5 bases, there was a span of 15 bases. CDR3 sequence reads: CASLTRSRETQYF. In DNA form, the CDR3 reads TGTGCCAGTCTGACTAGGTCCCGCGAGACCCAGTACTTC.

This clone was found once. The junction and the germline gene differ at one end; a read error may be behind it. The rearrangement joins TRBV2 to TRBJ2-5; D ambiguous. CDR1 and CDR2 from the germline V gene are SNHLY and FYNNEI. The CDR3 contains 11 residues. CDR3 in amino acids: CASREVGTQYF. CDR3 sequence (DNA): TGTGCCAGCAGAGAAGTTGGGACCCAGTACTTC.